This is a list of T cell receptor beta chains from one sample in a study of T cells in Graves' hyperthyroidism and ophthalmopathy. TCRdb redid the calling of the multiplex PCR reads with MiXCR, one entry per CDR3 protein. Among hundreds of thousands of distinct CDR3 sequences listed, about 14% were seen once. Sequences were obtained from blood. The receptors were gathered from a woman in her thirties or forties with Graves' hyperthyroidism. CDR3s include the opening cysteine and the closing phenylalanine or tryptophan. Fields, in order: D gene, clone size, V gene, J gene, CDR3 DNA, CDR3 protein. D genes are given only for firm matches. Clone size is given for some rows only: seen once, a few or many times, or a class if the clone is expanded.

>NA|few|TRBV29-1|TRBJ2-1
TGCAGCCTTCGGAGGGGGCCCAATGAGCAGTTCTTC
CSLRRGPNEQFF
>NA|many|TRBV2|TRBJ1-5
TGTGCCAGCAGTGAAGCAGGAAGCGCATATCAGCCCCAGCATTTT
CASSEAGSAYQPQHF
>NA|few|TRBV6-1|TRBJ1-2
TGTGCCAGCTGCTTACAGTGGGGGGACGGCTACACCTTC
CASCLQWGDGYTF
>TRBD2|many|TRBV7-8|TRBJ2-7
TGTGCCAGCAGCTTAGCGCAATCCGAGCGGGGGACCTACGAGCAGTACTTC
CASSLAQSERGTYEQYF
>TRBD2|many|TRBV28|TRBJ2-7
TGTGCCAGCAGTCTAGCGGGAGGGGGCGAGCAGTACTTC
CASSLAGGGEQYF
>TRBD2|few|TRBV4-1|TRBJ2-3
TGCGCCAGCAGCTCCGGGGTAGAGTCTGCGTTTAGCGGGGGATATACGCAGTATTTT
CASSSGVESAFSGGYTQYF
>NA|NA|TRBV9|TRBJ1-3
TGTGCCAGCAGCGTAGGGGTAGGACTCTCTGGAAACACCATATATTTT
CASSVGVGLSGNTIYF
>TRBD2|NA|TRBV7-9|TRBJ2-3
TGTGCCAGCAGCCCCCCGTCGGCGGGAGGGCCGAGGGATACGCAGTATTTT
CASSPPSAGGPRDTQYF
>NA|many|TRBV6-1|TRBJ1-5
TGTGCCAGCAGTGAAGCTGGGGGTAATCAGCCCCAGCATTTT
CASSEAGGNQPQHF
>NA|NA|TRBV2|TRBJ1-3
TGTGCCAGCAGTACGGGAGGATACTCTGGAAACACCATATATTTT
CASSTGGYSGNTIYF
>NA|few|TRBV6-5|TRBJ2-7
TGTGCCAGCAGTTACTCCCGGGGGGCGCGAGAGCAGTACTTC
CASSYSRGAREQYF
>NA|few|TRBV6-2/TRBV6-3|TRBJ2-3
TGTGCCAGCAGCCCGGATCACAATTTTGATACGCAGTATTTT
CASSPDHNFDTQYF
>NA|many|TRBV7-3|TRBJ2-5
TGTGCCAGCAGTTTGTCAGGGTACCAAGAGACCCAGTACTTC
CASSLSGYQETQYF
>TRBD1|many|TRBV20-1|TRBJ2-3
TGCAGTGCCATCGGGACAGGGGGGTTAGATACGCAGTATTTT
CSAIGTGGLDTQYF
>NA|few|TRBV5-6|TRBJ2-3
TGTGCCAGCAGCTTGGCTGGGGGATACACAGATACGCAGTATTTT
CASSLAGGYTDTQYF
>TRBD1|NA|TRBV6-4|TRBJ1-1
TGTGCCAGCAGTCCCGGGACAGGGGCCCCTGAAGCTTTCTTT
CASSPGTGAPEAFF
>TRBD2|few|TRBV5-1|TRBJ2-3
TGCGCCAGCAGCTCCGGGACTAGCGGCACGAGCACAGATACGCAGTATTTT
CASSSGTSGTSTDTQYF
>NA|NA|TRBV2|TRBJ2-1
TGTGCCAGCAGTGAAGTTGGGGAGCAGTTCTTC
CASSEVGEQFF
>NA|few|TRBV6-1|TRBJ2-2
TGTGCCAGCAGTGAATTTGGGACGGAGAACACCGGGGAGCTGTTTTTT
CASSEFGTENTGELFF
>TRBD1|many|TRBV7-9|TRBJ1-1
TGTGCCAGCAGCCCACTGACCGGGACAGGGGGCACTGAAGCTTTCTTT
CASSPLTGTGGTEAFF
>NA|few|TRBV9|TRBJ1-1
TGTGCCAGCAGCGTAGAAACCGCCGCTGAAGCTTTCTTT
CASSVETAAEAFF
>NA|NA|TRBV30|TRBJ2-1
TGTGCCTGGAGGACAGGCTCCTACAATGAGCAGTTCTTC
CAWRTGSYNEQFF
>TRBD1|NA|TRBV19|TRBJ2-3
TGTGCCAGTAGTAAACAACCGGGACAGGGGGTCACAGATACGCAGTATTTT
CASSKQPGQGVTDTQYF
>NA|many|TRBV12-3/TRBV12-4|TRBJ2-7
TGTGCCAGCAGTTTGGGCGAAGGATCTTACATCTACGAGCAGTACTTC
CASSLGEGSYIYEQYF